A single sample is the source of the 9 T cell receptor beta chains below, sequenced in a study of shared clonotypes between healthy human individuals. The naive CD8 subset, CD45RO-negative cells positively selected for CCR7, excluded terminally differentiated effector memory CD45RA+ cells. Some clones are missing from TCRdb's copy, which holds only in-frame ones; the method was immunoSEQ multiplex PCR. The profile covers a few million clones, with just under 95% appearing a single time and 1.5% to 2% taken by the ten largest. The sample comprised naive CD8+ T cells from PBMCs. These receptors were collected from a man younger than 30 in good health. Some clones in this sample may be carry-over from other donors' samples.

V gene TRBV5-1 combines with J gene TRBJ2-1, with D perhaps matching TRBD1 (5 bases). CDR3 length: 14 amino acids. Germline V gene data show CDR1 as SGHRS and CDR2 as YFSETQ. Deletions cut 0 bases from V and 6 bases from J, with 10 bases between. The CDR3 is CASSLEAGFNEQFF. In nucleotides, the CDR3 is TGCGCCAGCAGCTTGGAAGCAGGGTTCAATGAGCAGTTCTTC.

The chain carries TRBV7-9 and TRBJ2-1; D is perhaps TRBD2 (6 bases). CDR1 is SEHNR, CDR2 FQNEAQ, per germline (reference sequence). The CDR3 spans 14 residues. The ends were cut back, 6 bases at V and 7 bases at J, with 16 bases in the middle. CDR3: CASSREPVWNEQFF. The CDR3, as DNA: TGTGCCAGCAGTCGGGAGCCCGTGTGGAATGAGCAGTTCTTC.

The chain uses TRBV7-8 and TRBJ2-7; D might be TRBD2 (6 bases). Trimming took off 2 bases at V and 0 bases at J, with 14 bases between the two ends. CDR3 length: 16 residues. Germline V gene lookup returns CDR1 SGHVS and CDR2 FQNEAQ. CDR3 loop: CASSLSIGGVSYEQYF. The DNA for the CDR3 is TGTGCCAGCAGCTTATCCATCGGCGGGGTCTCCTACGAGCAGTACTTC.

The chain uses TRBV5-1 and TRBJ2-3, with D perhaps TRBD1 (5 bases). CDR1 is SGHRS, CDR2 YFSETQ, per germline. This CDR3 comprises 15 residues. The V end was cut by 4 bases, the J end by 2 bases, with 14 bases between. CDR3 protein: CASSQYSTVTDTQYF. The CDR3 bases are TGCGCCAGCAGCCAGTATTCGACAGTCACAGATACGCAGTATTTT.

This clone has only one observation. The chain is built from TRBV15 and TRBJ2-7; D is undetermined. The V gene's germline CDR1 is LNHNV and CDR2 YYDKDF (reference sequence). The germline V and J ends were trimmed by 5 bases and 1 base, with 6 bases remaining between them. This CDR3 spans 12 amino acids. The CDR3 sequence is CATSPASYEQYF. CDR3 sequence (DNA): TGTGCCACCAGCCCCGCATCCTACGAGCAGTACTTC.

This clone was seen only a few times. This sequence joins TRBV30 and TRBJ1-1; no clear D. V was pared by 5 bases and J by 1 base, with 11 bases between. The CDR3 runs 13 residues. Germline V gene lookup returns CDR1 GTSNPN and CDR2 SVGIG (reference sequence). The CDR3 region is CAWSWKANTEAFF. The CDR3 nucleotides are TGTGCCTGGTCGTGGAAAGCGAACACTGAAGCTTTCTTT.

The V gene is TRBV18, the J gene TRBJ2-7; no reliable D call. Germline values: CDR1 KGHSH, CDR2 LQKENI. Trimming took 5 bases from V and 5 from J, leaving 16 bases between them. There are 14 residues in the CDR3. DNA of the CDR3: TGTGCCAGCTCAGGCTATGCAATGGGCAACGAGCAGTACTTC. Encoded protein: CASSGYAMGNEQYF.

The rearrangement joins TRBV25-1 to TRBJ1-5; perhaps TRBD1 as D (5 bases). The V end was cut by 2 bases, the J end by 0 bases, with 5 bases between. The CDR3 extends over 14 amino acids. CDR1 MGHDK and CDR2 SYGVNS come from the germline V gene. The CDR3 nucleotides are TGTGCCAGCAGTGAAAGGGGTAGCAATCAGCCCCAGCATTTT. Its translation: CASSERGSNQPQHF.

The V gene is TRBV7-9, the J gene TRBJ2-2; 13 bases align to TRBD2. There are 18 residues in the CDR3. Germline V gene lookup returns CDR1 SEHNR and CDR2 FQNEAQ (reference sequence). Trimming cost V 4 bases and J 5 bases; bases outside gene matches: 10. CDR3 in DNA: TGTGCCAGCAGCTCAAAACTAGCGGGAGGGCCTAGTACCGGGGAGCTGTTTTTT. Translation gives CASSSKLAGGPSTGELFF.